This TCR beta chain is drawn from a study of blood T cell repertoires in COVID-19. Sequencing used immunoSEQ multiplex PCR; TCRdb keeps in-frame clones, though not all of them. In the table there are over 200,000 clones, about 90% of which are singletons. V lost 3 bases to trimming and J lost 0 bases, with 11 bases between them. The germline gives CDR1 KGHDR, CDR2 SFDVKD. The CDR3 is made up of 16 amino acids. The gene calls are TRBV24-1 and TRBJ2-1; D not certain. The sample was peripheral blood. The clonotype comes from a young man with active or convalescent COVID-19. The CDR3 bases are TGTGCCACCAGTGATCCCCTAGAGTTCTCCTACAATGAGCAGTTCTTC. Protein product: CATSDPLEFSYNEQFF.